The rows below give T cell receptor beta chains drawn from one sample of a study of regulatory T cells in long-lasting Graves disease. TCRdb called the multiplex PCR reads again in MiXCR, with one record for every CDR3 protein. The sample consists of about 240,000 distinct CDR3 sequences, roughly a fifth of them appearing once. Here the sequenced sample was peripheral blood mononuclear cells (PBMCs), taken at new diagnosis, from a patient treated with antithyroid drugs. These receptors all come from a female donor with Graves disease. CDR3s include the opening cysteine and the closing phenylalanine or tryptophan. The D gene is left open where the match is weak. Not every row has a clone size; where given, it reads once, few, many or a size class.

clone size	V gene	J gene	D gene	CDR3 length	CDR3 protein	CDR3 DNA
NA	TRBV20-1	TRBJ2-7	TRBD2	18	CSARRPGRQREAGYEQYF	TGCAGTGCTCGCCGACCGGGGAGGCAGCGGGAGGCCGGCTACGAGCAGTACTTC
NA	TRBV7-8	TRBJ2-5	TRBD2	15	CASSMGLAGGETQYF	TGTGCCAGCAGCATGGGACTAGCGGGAGGAGAGACCCAGTACTTC
NA	TRBV30	TRBJ2-2	TRBD2	18	CAWNVGTSGSSGTGELFF	TGTGCCTGGAATGTTGGGACTAGCGGGAGTTCGGGCACCGGGGAGCTGTTTTTT
many	TRBV6-9	TRBJ2-7	NA	16	CASSSGRRDGDYEQYF	TGTGCCAGCAGTTCCGGCCGTAGGGATGGCGACTACGAGCAGTACTTC
NA	TRBV10-1	TRBJ2-1	NA	16	CASSERRTPGFNEQFF	TGCGCCAGCAGTGAGCGGAGGACCCCCGGGTTCAATGAGCAGTTCTTC
NA	TRBV4-3	TRBJ2-7	NA	14	CASSHPRGGNEQYF	TGCGCCAGCAGCCACCCACGAGGGGGTAACGAGCAGTACTTC
many	TRBV3-1	TRBJ2-3	NA	14	CASSQEAVRLTQYF	TGTGCCAGCAGCCAAGAAGCAGTAAGGCTTACGCAGTATTTT
many	TRBV15	TRBJ1-6	TRBD1	15	CATEPGGSYNSPLHF	TGTGCCACGGAGCCAGGGGGCTCCTATAATTCACCCCTCCACTTT
NA	TRBV19	TRBJ2-4	NA	17	CASSLITGSLAKNIQYF	TGTGCCAGTAGTTTGATTACAGGGAGTTTAGCCAAAAACATTCAGTACTTC
many	TRBV2	TRBJ2-7	NA	17	CASRQSRDTYPTYEQYF	TGTGCCAGCAGACAGTCCCGGGACACGTACCCGACCTACGAGCAGTACTTC
many	TRBV6-1	TRBJ1-5	NA	13	CASRTGSSQPQHF	TGTGCCAGCCGTACAGGGTCAAGTCAGCCCCAGCATTTT